The rows below give T cell receptor beta chains drawn from one sample of a study of CD8+ T cells in alopecia areata. Repertoires were generated with immunoSEQ multiplex PCR, while TCRdb's copy carries only in-frame clones and drops some. This sample has 180,000 or so clones, with about 63% found just once. The sample in question was CD4+ T cells sorted from blood, obtained at week 0. The receptors were gathered from a human donor with alopecia areata. The CDR3 runs from the conserved cysteine through the conserved F or W. D genes are given only for firm matches. Only some rows state a clone size, as once, few, many or a class for expanded clones.

J | D | V | size | DNA | CDR3
TRBJ1-2 | . | TRBV30 | . | TGTGCCTGGAAAAGGGGGGATGGCTACACCTTC | CAWKRGDGYTF
TRBJ1-2 | TRBD1 | TRBV5-1 | . | TGCGCCAGCAGGGAGACAGGGGGCCGTGGCTACACCTTC | CASRETGGRGYTF
TRBJ2-3 | . | TRBV6-5 | once | TGTGCCAGCAAGGCGGGCACAGATACGCAGTATTTT | CASKAGTDTQYF
TRBJ2-5 | . | TRBV7-6 | . | TGTGCCAGCAGCTTAGGACCTGTGGTAGAGACCCAGTACTTC | CASSLGPVVETQYF
TRBJ1-5 | . | TRBV18 | . | TGTGCCAGCTCCGGGACGAGAGATCAGCCCCAGCATTTT | CASSGTRDQPQHF
TRBJ2-3 | . | TRBV29-1 | . | TGCAGCGCCGGACGTCGGGAAACAGATACGCAGTATTTT | CSAGRRETDTQYF
TRBJ1-2 | TRBD1 | TRBV29-1 | few | TGCAGCGTTGCCCCCCGGGGGACAGGGGGAAACCGGAATGGCTACACCTTC | CSVAPRGTGGNRNGYTF
TRBJ2-4 | . | TRBV5-1 | . | TGCGCCAGCAGCTCACCGACCTCCGGGAACATTCAGTACTTC | CASSSPTSGNIQYF
TRBJ1-1 | . | TRBV4-3 | . | TGCGCCAGCAGCCAGGGTACTCTGGACACTGAAGCTTTCTTT | CASSQGTLDTEAFF
TRBJ2-5 | . | TRBV29-1 | . | TGCAGCTATGGGACTCAAGAGACCCAGTACTTC | CSYGTQETQYF
TRBJ2-2 | . | TRBV15 | once | TGTGCCACAACTGATTGGACAGAGAACACCGGGGAGCTGTTTTTT | CATTDWTENTGELFF
TRBJ2-5 | TRBD1 | TRBV4-3 | . | TGCGCCAGCAGCCAAGATTGGACAGGGGGGACGGAGACCCAGTACTTC | CASSQDWTGGTETQYF
TRBJ1-6 | TRBD1 | TRBV2 | . | TGTGCCAGCGGGACAGAGGCCAATTCACCCCTCCACTTT | CASGTEANSPLHF
TRBJ1-1 | . | TRBV2 | . | TGTGCCAGCAGCCACAGGGACACTGAAGCTTTCTTT | CASSHRDTEAFF
TRBJ2-3 | TRBD2 | TRBV25-1 | . | TGTGCCAGCCGAAAGCGGGGTTGGGCAGATACGCAGTATTTT | CASRKRGWADTQYF
TRBJ2-2 | . | TRBV30 | . | TGTGCCGGAAACAGGGCCGGGGAGCTGTTTTTT | CAGNRAGELFF
TRBJ2-2 | . | TRBV30 | . | TGTGCCTGGAATCAGCAGAACACCGGGGAGCTGTTTTTT | CAWNQQNTGELFF
TRBJ2-3 | TRBD1 | TRBV9 | few | TGTGCCAGCGGTCCCCAGGGGGGCACAGATACGCAGTATTTT | CASGPQGGTDTQYF
TRBJ1-2 | . | TRBV4-3 | . | TGCGCCAGCAGCCAAGATATTGGGCAGGCCTATGGCTACACCTTC | CASSQDIGQAYGYTF
TRBJ1-1 | . | TRBV19 | . | TGTGCCAGTAGTATGGAGAGGGACACTGAAGCTTTCTTT | CASSMERDTEAFF
TRBJ2-3 | TRBD2 | TRBV7-3 | . | TGTGCCAGCAGCTTGGGACTACGAGATACGCAGTATTTT | CASSLGLRDTQYF
TRBJ2-2 | TRBD2 | TRBV29-1 | . | TGCAGCGTTGTAGGGACTAGCGGGACCGGGGAGCTGTTTTTT | CSVVGTSGTGELFF
TRBJ1-1 | TRBD1 | TRBV29-1 | . | TGCAGCGGGGGACAGGGTATTGAAGCTTTCTTT | CSGGQGIEAFF
TRBJ2-5 | . | TRBV10-3 | . | TGTGCCATCAGTGAGTCATCAGGATACCTACAAGAGACCCAGTACTTC | CAISESSGYLQETQYF
TRBJ2-1 | . | TRBV2 | . | TGTGCCAGCAGTGGTTTATACAATGAGCAGTTCTTC | CASSGLYNEQFF
TRBJ2-3 | . | TRBV29-1 | . | TGCAGCGCCGAGGGCATAGATACGCAGTATTTT | CSAEGIDTQYF
TRBJ1-2 | TRBD1 | TRBV7-6 | . | TGTGCCAGCAGCGAGACCAGGGGGCGGGATGGCTACACCTTC | CASSETRGRDGYTF
TRBJ1-1 | TRBD1 | TRBV7-2 | . | TGTGCCAGCAGCTTAGAGGGGGCGCGTGCTTTCTTT | CASSLEGARAFF
TRBJ1-5 | . | TRBV4-3 | . | TGCGCCAGCAGCCAAGGAGGAAATCAGCCCCAGCATTTT | CASSQGGNQPQHF
TRBJ2-7 | . | TRBV29-1 | . | TGCAGCGTTGAATTTCGACTAGGGGGATGGCAGTACTTC | CSVEFRLGGWQYF
TRBJ2-7 | . | TRBV6-1 | . | TGTGCCAGCAGTGAACTCCGACAGGAGCAGTACTTC | CASSELRQEQYF
TRBJ2-1 | TRBD2 | TRBV15 | once | TGTGCCACCAGCACCGTAGCGGGGGGGCCGGGTGAGCAGTTCTTC | CATSTVAGGPGEQFF
TRBJ2-4 | . | TRBV10-3 | few | TGTGCCATCAGCTCATATGAGGAAGGCATTCAGTACTTC | CAISSYEEGIQYF
TRBJ2-5 | . | TRBV15 | . | TGTGCCACCGAGGGGGGGGAAGAGACCCAGTACTTC | CATEGGEETQYF
TRBJ2-7 | . | TRBV5-1 | . | TGCGCCAGCAGCCCCGCGGACACCTCCTACGAGCAGTACTTC | CASSPADTSYEQYF
TRBJ2-5 | TRBD2 | TRBV5-1 | . | TGCGCCAGCAGCACCCTAGCGGGGGAAGAGACCCAGTACTTC | CASSTLAGEETQYF
TRBJ1-2 | TRBD1 | TRBV30 | . | TGTGCCTGGAGTTCCGGGACAGGGTTTGGCTACACCTTC | CAWSSGTGFGYTF
TRBJ1-6 | . | TRBV4-3 | . | TGCGCCAGCAGCCAAGATCCTTCCCTAAATAATTCACCCCTCCACTTT | CASSQDPSLNNSPLHF
TRBJ1-1 | . | TRBV29-1 | . | TGCAGCGTTGAGGGGGCTTCAAGACAAGCTTTCTTT | CSVEGASRQAFF
TRBJ2-1 | TRBD2 | TRBV18 | . | TGTGCCAGCTCACCACTAGCGGGGAGCTCCTACAATGAGCAGTTCTTC | CASSPLAGSSYNEQFF
TRBJ2-6 | . | TRBV7-2 | . | TGTGCCAGCAGCCCGGTGGCCAACGTCCTGACTTTC | CASSPVANVLTF
TRBJ2-3 | . | TRBV4-3 | . | TGCGCCAGCAGCCCCATTCCCAGCACAGATACGCAGTATTTT | CASSPIPSTDTQYF
TRBJ1-5 | . | TRBV10-3 | . | TGTGCCATCAGTGAAGCGGGGAATCAGCCCCAGCATTTT | CAISEAGNQPQHF
TRBJ1-5 | . | TRBV27 | . | TGTGCCAGTGCAGGGGCCCCTGGTCAGCCCCAGCATTTT | CASAGAPGQPQHF
TRBJ2-1 | TRBD1 | TRBV5-1 | . | TGCGCCAGCAGCTTGAGGCAGGGGGTCAACTGGGTGGAGAATGAGCAGTTCTTC | CASSLRQGVNWVENEQFF
TRBJ2-6 | . | TRBV5-6 | . | TGTGCCAGCAGCTCAATAAACAGGGATGGGGCCAACGTCCTGACTTTC | CASSSINRDGANVLTF